This record looks at one TCR beta chain sequence and its context. This sample is part of a study of control samples from healthy donors and cancer patients. This CDR3 contains 11 residues. Measured with immunoSEQ multiplex PCR; TCRdb has only the in-frame clones, and not every one. The table lists approximately 89,000 clones, around 87% of them singletons, with roughly 20% in the top ten. V gene TRBV23-1 combines with J gene TRBJ2-4, with D maybe TRBD2 (6 bases). TRBV23-1 is given ORF status, its function remaining uncertain. This TCR derives from a man between 50 and 59 years old in good health. Specimen: blood. CDR3 sequence reads: CAGRSKNIQYF. The CDR3 region has the DNA TGCGCGGGGAGGTCGAAAAACATTCAGTACTTC.